One sample yielded the 14 T cell receptor beta chains listed below, sequenced in a study of Graves' ophthalmopathy and Graves' hyperthyroidism. Amplified material comprised TCR beta CDR3 regions derived from RNA transcripts. Second-round multiplex PCR came after a first-round RT-PCR that employed HTBI primers. Each CDR3 protein is one row after TCRdb ran MiXCR on the multiplex PCR reads. Among hundreds of thousands of distinct CDR3 sequences, about 20% were seen once, and the ten largest hold around 7%. Sequencing used peripheral blood. The receptors shown here come from a woman aged 18-35 years with stable Graves' hyperthyroidism. Some clones in this sample may be carry-over from other donors' samples.

At least ten counts were recorded for this clonotype. The J gene is TRBJ2-7, the V gene TRBV6-1; TRBD2 agrees at 9 bases. The CDR3 has 14 amino acids. The J segment lost 6 bases and the V segment lost 8 bases, leaving 11 bases of the junction unmatched. The germline gives CDR1 MNHNS, CDR2 SASEGT. DNA for the CDR3: TGTGCCAGCGACACGGCGGGGGGGCCTCGCGAGCAGTACTTC. Protein: CASDTAGGPREQYF.

V is TRBV3-1 and J is TRBJ1-2; D may be TRBD1 (6 bases). The CDR3 runs 15 residues. V lost 4 bases, J lost 4 bases, and 16 bases lay in between. Germline V gene lookup returns CDR1 LGHDT and CDR2 YNNKEL (reference sequence). For the CDR3, the DNA is TGTGCCAGCAGCCTCCGGGACACATTGGCCTATGGCTACACCTTC. It codes for CASSLRDTLAYGYTF.

This clonotype was seen ten or more times. The CDR3 DNA reads TGTGCCAGCAGTGTGGATCGGACAGAAGCTAACTATGGCTACACCTTC. It encodes CASSVDRTEANYGYTF. The chain is built from TRBV2 and TRBJ1-2, with D perhaps TRBD1 (6 bases). Germline loops: CDR1 SNHLY, CDR2 FYNNEI. This CDR3 spans 16 amino acids. V dropped 4 bases and J dropped 0 bases, with 15 bases sitting between them.

This clonotype was counted ten times or more. The rearrangement uses TRBV6-1 and TRBJ1-1; D is unclear. The CDR3 is made up of 14 amino acids. The V and J ends lost 3 bases and 5 bases respectively, with 13 bases between them. Germline CDR1 and CDR2: MNHNS and SASEGT. CDR3 sequence reads: CASSDGKQRTEAFF. The CDR3 DNA follows: TGTGCCAGCAGTGACGGAAAACAGAGAACTGAAGCTTTCTTT.

In its sample, this clonotype was seen many times. The rearrangement uses TRBV7-3 and TRBJ1-5; tentatively, D is TRBD1 (5 bases). This CDR3 comprises 17 residues. Deletions cut 1 base from V and 2 bases from J, with 15 bases between. Germline V CDR1 and CDR2: SGHTA, FQGTGA. The CDR3: CASSLRTGGQGNQPQHF. The CDR3 DNA sequence: TGTGCCAGCAGCTTAAGAACCGGCGGACAAGGCAATCAGCCCCAGCATTTT. Full variable domain (remainder filled in from reference TRBV7-3 and TRBJ1-5): GAGVSQTPSNKVTEKGKYVELRCDPISGHTALYWYRQSLGQGPEFLIYFQGTGAADDSGLPNDRFFAVRPEGSVSTLKIQRTERGDSAVYLCASSLRTGGQGNQPQHFGDGTRLSIL.

Ten or more counts support this clonotype. This chain uses TRBV29-1 with TRBJ2-2; D is ambiguous. In germline, CDR1 is SQVTM, CDR2 ANQGSEA. Trimming cost V 0 bases and J 5 bases, with 10 bases left between them. There are 14 residues in the CDR3. The DNA for the CDR3 is TGCAGCGTTGAAGATGAGGTGGCAACCGGGGAGCTGTTTTTT. Translation gives CSVEDEVATGELFF.

This clonotype was recorded many times. The chain joins TRBV28 to TRBJ1-2; no clear D gene. CDR1 is MDHEN, CDR2 SYDVKM, per germline. The CDR3 spans 12 residues. V shed 5 bases and J shed 7 bases, with 11 bases lying between them. CDR3 sequence reads: CASSPRRSGYTF. For the CDR3, the DNA is TGTGCCAGCAGTCCCCGGAGGAGTGGCTACACCTTC.

This clonotype was observed many times. The rearrangement uses TRBV6-2 or TRBV6-3 and TRBJ1-1; no clear D. The germline gives CDR1 MNHEY, CDR2 SVGEGT. There are 13 residues in the CDR3. V lost 6 bases and J lost 5, with 13 bases in between. The CDR3 bases are TGTGCCAGCAGCCCACCGAGGAGGACTGAAGCTTTCTTT. It codes for CASSPPRRTEAFF.

The chain joins TRBV27 to TRBJ2-5; D is ambiguous. There are 15 residues in the CDR3. Trimming stripped 6 bases from V and 1 base from J, with 15 bases between. Germline CDR1 and CDR2: MNHEY and SMNVEV (reference sequence). The CDR3 DNA follows: TGTGCCAGCAGACCCCTCACCGGCCCCCAAGAGACCCAGTACTTC. It encodes CASRPLTGPQETQYF.

This clonotype was counted at least ten times. The chain recombines TRBV29-1 with TRBJ2-5, with 8 bases matching TRBD1. Germline values: CDR1 SQVTM, CDR2 ANQGSEA. The CDR3 contains 14 residues. J gave up 4 bases and V 5 bases, and 9 bases lay outside the gene matches. Here the CDR3 DNA reads TGCAGCGTTTATCCCGGACAGGGTCGAGAGACCCAGTACTTC. Translation gives CSVYPGQGRETQYF.

This clonotype occurred once. A much larger clone lies one base from this, so it may be a read error. This chain links TRBV2 with TRBJ1-5; a possible D gene is TRBD1 (5 bases). The CDR3 consists of 12 residues. Germline CDR1 is SNHLY and CDR2 is FYNNEI. CDR3 amino acids: CSSKGRDQPQHF. The CDR3 DNA reads TGTTCCAGCAAGGGACGGGATCAGCCCCAGCATTTT.

This clonotype came up many times. The J gene is TRBJ1-1, the V gene TRBV12-3 or TRBV12-4, with D perhaps TRBD1 (6 bases). The CDR3 has 15 residues. V was shortened by 0 bases and J by 5 bases, with 13 bases between the two germline ends. CDR3 nucleotides: TGTGCCAGCAGTTTAGCTGGCAGGGGAGGTACTGAAGCTTTCTTT. Its translation is CASSLAGRGGTEAFF.

This clonotype was counted ten times or more. The chain joins TRBV2 to TRBJ1-2; no reliable D call. Trimming stripped 5 bases from V and 13 bases from J, with 14 bases between. The CDR3 covers 11 residues. In germline, CDR1 is SNHLY, CDR2 FYNNEI. Here the CDR3 DNA reads TGTGCCAGCAGTCAGCGGGGTCCTCTCACCTTC. It encodes CASSQRGPLTF.

The sample holds many counts of this clonotype. The rearrangement links TRBV20-1 to TRBJ2-7, with 16 bases matching TRBD2. Germline V CDR1 and CDR2: DFQATT, SNEGSKA (reference sequence). The CDR3 extends over 16 amino acids. Unmatched junction bases numbered 5, after V lost 0 bases and J lost 6 bases. CDR3 loop: CSARDGGTSGGAEQYF. CDR3 DNA: TGCAGTGCTAGAGATGGCGGGACTAGCGGGGGGGCCGAGCAGTACTTC.